The entry below describes one T cell receptor (beta chain). This sample was taken from a study of blood T cell repertoires in COVID-19. CDR3 length: 16 amino acids. From germline, CDR1 is SGHTA and CDR2 FQGTGA. V was pared by 0 bases and J by 7 bases, with 17 bases between. Original processing methods: Researchers report that nucleated cell counts were estimated from reference gene primer amplification. TCRdb keeps only in-frame clones here, not all; method: immunoSEQ multiplex PCR. V and J calls and clone size come straight from that table; D and trimming were deduced from the DNA. The table records almost 25,000 clones, 80% to 85% of them present only once.

This TCR was sampled from a human donor in a cohort sampled during active COVID-19. Source material: peripheral blood. This chain connects TRBV7-3 to TRBJ2-3; D is possibly TRBD1 (6 bases). Here the CDR3 DNA reads TGTGCCAGCAGCTTAACGCCCTCCTCGGGGACAAATACGCAGTATTTT. It yields the protein CASSLTPSSGTNTQYF.